The source of this TCR beta chain is a study of blood T cell repertoires in COVID-19. Study context: Spain, Italy and the United States supplied samples that represented acute and convalescent COVID-19.

Trimming removed 0 bases from V and 7 bases from J; junction bases left unmatched: 5. This CDR3 region has 15 residues. Germline values: CDR1 MNHEY, CDR2 SVGAGI. Clones were sequenced by immunoSEQ multiplex PCR, and TCRdb holds only the in-frame ones, with some missing. Of tens of thousands of clones detected, 65% to 70% appear once; the ten largest clones hold 17%. Sequencing was carried out using peripheral blood. This chain connects TRBV6-5 to TRBJ2-1; 8 bases map to TRBD2. This clonotype originated in a human donor in a cohort sampled during active COVID-19. The DNA for the CDR3 is TGTGCCAGCAGTTACTCGGGGACTAGGGTTAATGAGCAGTTCTTC. Translating it yields CASSYSGTRVNEQFF.